The next 3 T cell receptor beta chains were all read from a single sample in a study of early T cells in non-severe SARS-CoV-2 infection. TCRdb re-called the 5' RACE reads with MiXCR, one entry per CDR3 protein. Of 45,000 to 60,000 distinct CDR3 sequences in the sample, 8.5% to 10% are singletons; the top ten hold around 3.6%. The sample consisted of whole blood, taken at baseline. Source of these receptors: an adult who was a healthcare worker with PCR-confirmed SARS-CoV-2 infection or an uninfected control (not recorded which).

This clonotype was seen a few times. The chain combines TRBV18 with TRBJ1-1, with D uncertain. This CDR3 contains 13 residues. Germline assignment: CDR1 KGHSH and CDR2 LQKENI. Trimming left V 5 bases short and J 1 base short, with 8 bases between. The CDR3 sequence: CASSAQENTEAFF. The CDR3 DNA reads TGTGCCAGCTCAGCCCAGGAGAACACTGAAGCTTTCTTT.

This clonotype came up a few times. Written as DNA, the CDR3 is TGTGCCAGCAGTGCGGGGGGACCCCAGGGATCCTATGGCTACACCTTC. Amino acid sequence: CASSAGGPQGSYGYTF. This chain joins TRBV28 and TRBJ1-2; D is possibly TRBD1 (5 bases). Per the germline V gene, CDR1 is MDHEN and CDR2 is SYDVKM. Trimming pared 5 bases from V and 4 bases from J, leaving 20 bases between. The CDR3 is 16 amino acids.

The chain recombines TRBV11-2 with TRBJ2-2, with 9 positions matching TRBD2. V lost 8 bases and J lost 7; bases outside the gene matches: 8. Germline V gene sequence: CDR1 SGHAT, CDR2 FQNNGV. This CDR3 is 14 amino acids long. The CDR3: CASRPGLAIGELFF. The CDR3 bases are TGTGCCAGCCGACCCGGACTAGCGATCGGGGAGCTGTTTTTT.